This TCR beta chain appears in the sequencing data of a study of T-cell reconstitution after alpha-beta-depleted transplantation in children. Study findings and constraints: Newly generated T cells supplied most T-cell counts and diversity one year post-transplant.

This clonotype was seen many times. Its target is not known. Germline V gene data show CDR1 as SGHTA and CDR2 as FQGNSA. The CDR3 has 18 residues. V was pared by 0 bases and J by 8 bases, with 16 bases of the junction left unmatched. During its preparation, the TCRbeta library received unique molecular identifiers. TCRdb re-called the PCR reads through MiXCR, storing one row per CDR3 protein. This table holds approximately 170,000 distinct CDR3 sequences, 11% found once. The chain is built from TRBV7-2 and TRBJ2-7; 10 bases map to TRBD1. This receptor was obtained from a boy aged 2 to 10 with acute myeloid leukemia, due to receive a stem cell transplant. This specimen was PBMCs, taken before TCRalphabeta/CD19-depleted stem cell transplant. CDR3 sequence (DNA): TGTGCCAGCAGCTTAGCCCACCTCGGGACAGGGGCCCTCGGGCAGCAGTACTTC. Translation: CASSLAHLGTGALGQQYF.